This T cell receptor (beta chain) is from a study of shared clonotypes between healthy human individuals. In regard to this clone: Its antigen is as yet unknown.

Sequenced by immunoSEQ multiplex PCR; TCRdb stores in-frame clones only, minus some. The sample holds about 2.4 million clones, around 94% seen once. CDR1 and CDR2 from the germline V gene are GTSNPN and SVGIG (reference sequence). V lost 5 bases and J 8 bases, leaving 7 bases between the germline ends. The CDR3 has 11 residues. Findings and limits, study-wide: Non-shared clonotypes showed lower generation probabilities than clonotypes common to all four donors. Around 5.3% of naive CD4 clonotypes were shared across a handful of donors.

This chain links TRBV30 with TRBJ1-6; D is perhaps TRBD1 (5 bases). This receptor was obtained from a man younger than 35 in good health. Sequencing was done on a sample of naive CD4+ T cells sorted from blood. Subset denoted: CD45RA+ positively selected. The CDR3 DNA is TGTGCCTGGGACAGTGATTCACCCCTCCACTTT. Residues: CAWDSDSPLHF. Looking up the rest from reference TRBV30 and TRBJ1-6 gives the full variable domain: SQTIHQWPATLVQPVGSPLSLECTVEGTSNPNLYWYRQAAGRGLQLLFYSVGIGQISSEVPQNLSASRPQDRQFILSSKKLLLSDSGFYLCAWDSDSPLHFGNGTRLTVT.